The following is a T cell receptor beta chain sequence with its context. Antigen unknown. Here immunoSEQ multiplex PCR was the method, and the copy in TCRdb shows in-frame clones only, minus some. The sample has about 2.2 million clones, roughly 91% seen once. Naive-designated CD8 cells lacked CD45RO, were positively enriched for CCR7, and omitted terminally differentiated effector memory CD45RA+ cells. Free of recent acute infections or vaccinations, the donors were healthy HIV-negative adults. This sample was included in a study of shared clonotypes between healthy human individuals. Study in general: A donor's plate count was three for CD4 naive and three for CD4 memory; CD8 naive had two and CD8 memory one. Study-wide results and caveats: Among a handful of donors, about 5% of naive CD4 clonotypes were found in common.

The sequence was obtained from a man aged 18 to 29 in good health. Some clones in this sample may be carry-over from other donors' samples. Material for sequencing was naive CD8+ T cells from PBMCs.

CDR3 protein: CASSAIAGGVYNEQFF. Here the CDR3 DNA reads TGTGCCAGCAGCGCAATAGCGGGAGGGGTCTACAATGAGCAGTTCTTC. The gene calls are TRBV7-3 and TRBJ2-1; 11 nucleotides match TRBD2. The CDR3 is made up of 16 amino acids. Germline CDR1 SGHTA, CDR2 FQGTGA. Trimming cost V 5 bases and J 3 bases; bases outside gene matches: 6.